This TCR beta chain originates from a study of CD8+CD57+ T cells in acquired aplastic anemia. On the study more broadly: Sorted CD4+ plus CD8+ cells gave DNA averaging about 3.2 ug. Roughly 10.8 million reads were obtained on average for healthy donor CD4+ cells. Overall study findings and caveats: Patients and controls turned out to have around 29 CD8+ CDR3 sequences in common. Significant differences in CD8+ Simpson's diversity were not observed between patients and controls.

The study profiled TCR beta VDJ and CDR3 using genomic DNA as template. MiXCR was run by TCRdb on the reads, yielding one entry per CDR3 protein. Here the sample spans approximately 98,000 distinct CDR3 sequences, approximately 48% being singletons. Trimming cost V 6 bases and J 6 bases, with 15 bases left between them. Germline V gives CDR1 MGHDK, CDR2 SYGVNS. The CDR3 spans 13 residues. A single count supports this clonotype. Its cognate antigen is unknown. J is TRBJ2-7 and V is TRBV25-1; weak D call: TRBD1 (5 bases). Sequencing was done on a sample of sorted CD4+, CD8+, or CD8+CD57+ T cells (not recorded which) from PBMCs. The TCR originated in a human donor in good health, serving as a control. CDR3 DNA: TGTGCCAGCAGAGATAGGGGCCCGGGCGAGCAGTACTTC. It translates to CASRDRGPGEQYF.